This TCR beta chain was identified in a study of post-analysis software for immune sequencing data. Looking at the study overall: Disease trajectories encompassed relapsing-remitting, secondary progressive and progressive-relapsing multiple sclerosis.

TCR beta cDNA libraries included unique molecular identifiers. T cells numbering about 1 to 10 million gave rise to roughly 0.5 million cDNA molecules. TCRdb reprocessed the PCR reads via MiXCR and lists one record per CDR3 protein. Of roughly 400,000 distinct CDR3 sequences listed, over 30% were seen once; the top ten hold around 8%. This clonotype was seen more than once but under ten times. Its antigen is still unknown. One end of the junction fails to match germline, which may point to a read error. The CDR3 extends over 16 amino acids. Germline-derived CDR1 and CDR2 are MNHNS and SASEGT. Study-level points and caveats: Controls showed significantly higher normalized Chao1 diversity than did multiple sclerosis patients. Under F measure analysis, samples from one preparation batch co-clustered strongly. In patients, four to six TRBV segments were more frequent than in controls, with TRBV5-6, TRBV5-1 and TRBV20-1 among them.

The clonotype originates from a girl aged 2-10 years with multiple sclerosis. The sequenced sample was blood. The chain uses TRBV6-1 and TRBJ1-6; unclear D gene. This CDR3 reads CASREDTTRYNSPLHF. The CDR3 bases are TGTGCCAGCAGGGAAGACACGACCCGCTATAATTCACCCCTCCACTTT.